Listed below are T cell receptor beta chains from one sample, sequenced in a study of CD8 T cells in ankylosing spondylitis. TCRdb passed the 5' RACE reads through MiXCR, listing each CDR3 protein once. The sample carries about 220,000 distinct CDR3 sequences, 15% to 20% recorded once. Material for sequencing was blood, either unsorted or a sorted T cell fraction (not recorded which). These receptors were taken from a male donor with ankylosing spondylitis. Both conserved end residues are part of each CDR3. Fields, in order: D gene, V gene, J gene, clone size, CDR3 DNA, CDR3 protein. D genes are given only for firm matches. Clone size is stated in some rows and not others, as once, few, many or a class when expanded.

d_gene: TRBD2
v_gene: TRBV7-8
j_gene: TRBJ2-1
abundance: NA
CDR3nt: TGTGCCAGCAGCCCTATAGCGGGGAATGAGCAGTTCTTC
CDR3aa: CASSPIAGNEQFF

d_gene: NA
v_gene: TRBV5-1
j_gene: TRBJ2-1
abundance: many
CDR3nt: TGCGCCAGCAGCTTGGCCCCCGGGGAGGGGGCTTTCGATGAGCAGTTCTTC
CDR3aa: CASSLAPGEGAFDEQFF

d_gene: NA
v_gene: TRBV3-1
j_gene: TRBJ1-5
abundance: NA
CDR3nt: TGTGCCAGCAGCCAAGAGGGAGGGGAGAGCAATCAGCCCCAGCATTTT
CDR3aa: CASSQEGGESNQPQHF

d_gene: NA
v_gene: TRBV5-5
j_gene: TRBJ2-7
abundance: NA
CDR3nt: TGTGCCAGCAGCGGCGGGGACAGCTTCTACGAGCAGTACTTC
CDR3aa: CASSGGDSFYEQYF

d_gene: NA
v_gene: TRBV4-1
j_gene: TRBJ2-7
abundance: few
CDR3nt: TGCGCCAGCAGCCAAGAATACGGGACTGATTCCTACGAGCAGTACTTC
CDR3aa: CASSQEYGTDSYEQYF

d_gene: NA
v_gene: TRBV7-9
j_gene: TRBJ2-1
abundance: once
CDR3nt: TGTGCCAGCAGCTTGGGGGTTGATGAGCAGTTCTTC
CDR3aa: CASSLGVDEQFF

d_gene: NA
v_gene: TRBV29-1
j_gene: TRBJ2-7
abundance: NA
CDR3nt: TGCAGCGTGAACTCGGGAAAGGGGACAAACGAGCAGTACTTC
CDR3aa: CSVNSGKGTNEQYF

d_gene: NA
v_gene: TRBV6-1
j_gene: TRBJ2-3
abundance: NA
CDR3nt: TGTGCCAGCGGCGCCCGAACAACTAGCACAGATACGCAGTATTTT
CDR3aa: CASGARTTSTDTQYF

d_gene: NA
v_gene: TRBV4-1
j_gene: TRBJ1-2
abundance: few
CDR3nt: TGCGCCAGCAGCCAAGGGCAGAGCCTGCACTTATCCTATGGCTACACCTTC
CDR3aa: CASSQGQSLHLSYGYTF

d_gene: NA
v_gene: TRBV29-1
j_gene: TRBJ2-2
abundance: few
CDR3nt: TGCAGCGTTGAAGACAGAGGCACCGGGGAGCTGTTTTTT
CDR3aa: CSVEDRGTGELFF

d_gene: NA
v_gene: TRBV27
j_gene: TRBJ1-2
abundance: NA
CDR3nt: TGTGCCAGCAGTTTGTCAGGGAGCTATGGCTACACCTTC
CDR3aa: CASSLSGSYGYTF

d_gene: NA
v_gene: TRBV9
j_gene: TRBJ2-2
abundance: NA
CDR3nt: TGTGCCAGCAGCGTGTATGGCGGGGAGCTGTTTTTT
CDR3aa: CASSVYGGELFF

d_gene: NA
v_gene: TRBV4-1
j_gene: TRBJ2-7
abundance: few
CDR3nt: TGCGCCAGCAGCCCACAGGGAAACGAGCAGTACTTC
CDR3aa: CASSPQGNEQYF

d_gene: NA
v_gene: TRBV18
j_gene: TRBJ2-1
abundance: NA
CDR3nt: TGTGCCAGCTCACACGGGGGTTCCTACAATGAGCAGTTCTTC
CDR3aa: CASSHGGSYNEQFF

d_gene: NA
v_gene: TRBV27
j_gene: TRBJ1-6
abundance: few
CDR3nt: TGTGCCAGCAGCACCTATAATTCACCCCTCCACTTT
CDR3aa: CASSTYNSPLHF

d_gene: NA
v_gene: TRBV15
j_gene: TRBJ2-7
abundance: few
CDR3nt: TGTGCCACCAGCAGTAGCGGATCCTACGAGCAGTACTTC
CDR3aa: CATSSSGSYEQYF

d_gene: NA
v_gene: TRBV4-3
j_gene: TRBJ2-7
abundance: few
CDR3nt: TGCGCCAGCAGCCAAGACTCTGACGGAACCTACGAGCAGTACTTC
CDR3aa: CASSQDSDGTYEQYF

d_gene: NA
v_gene: TRBV7-9
j_gene: TRBJ2-7
abundance: NA
CDR3nt: TGTGCCAGCAGCTTAGGTCAGAACACCACCTCCTACGAGCAGTACTTC
CDR3aa: CASSLGQNTTSYEQYF

d_gene: TRBD2
v_gene: TRBV20-1
j_gene: TRBJ2-7
abundance: NA
CDR3nt: TGCAGTGCTAGAGATTGGACTAGCCACTACGAGCAGTACTTC
CDR3aa: CSARDWTSHYEQYF

d_gene: NA
v_gene: TRBV5-1
j_gene: TRBJ2-1
abundance: many
CDR3nt: TGCGCCAGCAGCTTGGATTGGACTCCCTACAATGAGCAGTTCTTC
CDR3aa: CASSLDWTPYNEQFF

d_gene: TRBD2
v_gene: TRBV10-3
j_gene: TRBJ2-1
abundance: few
CDR3nt: TGTGCCATCAGTGAGGAAGGCGGGAGGCTTTGGGAGCAGTTCTTC
CDR3aa: CAISEEGGRLWEQFF

d_gene: NA
v_gene: TRBV7-8
j_gene: TRBJ1-5
abundance: few
CDR3nt: TGTGCCAGCAGCTTCGCCAATCAGCCCCAGCATTTT
CDR3aa: CASSFANQPQHF

d_gene: NA
v_gene: TRBV5-1
j_gene: TRBJ2-7
abundance: many
CDR3nt: TGCGCCAGCAGCCCCGGACTGACGGATGAGTACGAGCAGTACTTC
CDR3aa: CASSPGLTDEYEQYF

d_gene: TRBD2
v_gene: TRBV7-3
j_gene: TRBJ2-1
abundance: few
CDR3nt: TGTGCCAGCAGCTTAACGGCGGGGGTGCCAGCCAATGAGCAGTTCTTC
CDR3aa: CASSLTAGVPANEQFF

d_gene: NA
v_gene: TRBV5-6
j_gene: TRBJ1-2
abundance: NA
CDR3nt: TGTGCCAGCGCGGGGCAGGTCTATGGCTACACCTTC
CDR3aa: CASAGQVYGYTF

d_gene: NA
v_gene: TRBV12-3/TRBV12-4
j_gene: TRBJ2-3
abundance: NA
CDR3nt: TGTGCCAGCATCCTGGGAGATACGCAGTATTTT
CDR3aa: CASILGDTQYF

d_gene: NA
v_gene: TRBV6-4
j_gene: TRBJ2-6
abundance: NA
CDR3nt: TGTGCCAGCAGTGAATCGGGGGGCGCTGGGGCCAACGTCCTGACTTTC
CDR3aa: CASSESGGAGANVLTF

d_gene: NA
v_gene: TRBV3-1
j_gene: TRBJ1-4
abundance: few
CDR3nt: TGTGCCAGCAGCCAAGGGTGGGGGAACAATGAAAAACTGTTTTTT
CDR3aa: CASSQGWGNNEKLFF

d_gene: NA
v_gene: TRBV4-2
j_gene: TRBJ2-1
abundance: many
CDR3nt: TGTGCCAGCAGCCAAGGAATATATGTGATACAGGGAATCGGAAATGAGCAGTTCTTC
CDR3aa: CASSQGIYVIQGIGNEQFF

d_gene: NA
v_gene: TRBV11-2
j_gene: TRBJ2-7
abundance: few
CDR3nt: TGTGCCAGCAGCTTAGTAGGGCCTGGGTACGAGCAGTACTTC
CDR3aa: CASSLVGPGYEQYF

d_gene: TRBD1
v_gene: TRBV12-3/TRBV12-4
j_gene: TRBJ1-5
abundance: many
CDR3nt: TGTGCCAGCAGTTTAGGGACAGGGTATCAGCCCCAGCATTTT
CDR3aa: CASSLGTGYQPQHF

d_gene: TRBD2
v_gene: TRBV10-3
j_gene: TRBJ2-1
abundance: few
CDR3nt: TGTGCCATCAGTGAGTCGGGACTAGCGTATTTATACGAGCAGTTCTTC
CDR3aa: CAISESGLAYLYEQFF

d_gene: TRBD1
v_gene: TRBV29-1
j_gene: TRBJ2-1
abundance: NA
CDR3nt: TGCAGCGTTGAAACCCCCGAGACAGGGGGAAGCAATGAGCAGTTCTTC
CDR3aa: CSVETPETGGSNEQFF

d_gene: NA
v_gene: TRBV4-2
j_gene: TRBJ2-7
abundance: few
CDR3nt: TGTGCCAGCAGCCGAGCCTTGGGGGCGGACGAGCAGTACTTC
CDR3aa: CASSRALGADEQYF

d_gene: TRBD2
v_gene: TRBV2
j_gene: TRBJ2-1
abundance: NA
CDR3nt: TGTGCCAGCAGTTTAACCGGGACTAGGGAGAATGAGCAGTTCTTC
CDR3aa: CASSLTGTRENEQFF

d_gene: NA
v_gene: TRBV12-5
j_gene: TRBJ2-1
abundance: few
CDR3nt: TGTGCTAGTGGCTCGGACCTCTACAATGAGCAGTTCTTC
CDR3aa: CASGSDLYNEQFF

d_gene: NA
v_gene: TRBV20-1
j_gene: TRBJ2-7
abundance: NA
CDR3nt: TGCAGTGCTAGAGATGGGAGTTCTTACGAGCAGTACTTC
CDR3aa: CSARDGSSYEQYF

d_gene: NA
v_gene: TRBV6-1
j_gene: TRBJ2-6
abundance: few
CDR3nt: TGTGCCAGCAGTGAAACTCTTAGCTCTGGGGCCAACGTCCTGACTTTC
CDR3aa: CASSETLSSGANVLTF

d_gene: NA
v_gene: TRBV6-5
j_gene: TRBJ1-3
abundance: NA
CDR3nt: TGTGCCAGCAGTTACCAGGCTTTCTCTGGAAACACCATATATTTT
CDR3aa: CASSYQAFSGNTIYF

d_gene: TRBD1
v_gene: TRBV7-2
j_gene: TRBJ1-6
abundance: NA
CDR3nt: TGTGCCAGCAGCTTATTGACAGGGGGAGGGTCACCCCTCCACTTT
CDR3aa: CASSLLTGGGSPLHF

d_gene: TRBD1
v_gene: TRBV29-1
j_gene: TRBJ1-2
abundance: few
CDR3nt: TGCAGCGTTGCGACAGGGAATGGCTACACCTTC
CDR3aa: CSVATGNGYTF

d_gene: TRBD2
v_gene: TRBV27
j_gene: TRBJ2-1
abundance: NA
CDR3nt: TGTGCCAGCAGTTCTCCATCCGGGACTAGCGGCTACAATGAGCAGTTCTTC
CDR3aa: CASSSPSGTSGYNEQFF

d_gene: NA
v_gene: TRBV20-1
j_gene: TRBJ2-1
abundance: NA
CDR3nt: TGCAGTGCTACACGGCCCCCCAGGGCAGAGTCCTACAATGAGCAGTTCTTC
CDR3aa: CSATRPPRAESYNEQFF

d_gene: TRBD1
v_gene: TRBV6-1
j_gene: TRBJ2-7
abundance: NA
CDR3nt: TGTGCCAGCAGTCCCGACGGGACAGGGGGCAACGAGCAGTACTTC
CDR3aa: CASSPDGTGGNEQYF

d_gene: NA
v_gene: TRBV5-4
j_gene: TRBJ2-3
abundance: NA
CDR3nt: TGTGCCAGCAGCTCCGGGTCTGATACGCAGTATTTT
CDR3aa: CASSSGSDTQYF

d_gene: NA
v_gene: TRBV4-3
j_gene: TRBJ2-2
abundance: NA
CDR3nt: TGCGCCAGCAGCCAAGATTGGCCGACAACGAACACCGGGGAGCTGTTTTTT
CDR3aa: CASSQDWPTTNTGELFF

d_gene: NA
v_gene: TRBV6-4
j_gene: TRBJ1-2
abundance: NA
CDR3nt: TGTGCCAGCAGTGAAAGCGGAGACTCCGATGGCTACACCTTC
CDR3aa: CASSESGDSDGYTF

d_gene: NA
v_gene: TRBV2
j_gene: TRBJ2-1
abundance: NA
CDR3nt: TGTGCCAGCAGTGAAGTTTTCCAGAACAATGAGCAGTTCTTC
CDR3aa: CASSEVFQNNEQFF

d_gene: NA
v_gene: TRBV10-3
j_gene: TRBJ2-1
abundance: NA
CDR3nt: TGTGCCATCAGTCCACATGACGGGTACAATGAGCAGTTCTTC
CDR3aa: CAISPHDGYNEQFF

d_gene: NA
v_gene: TRBV28
j_gene: TRBJ1-6
abundance: few
CDR3nt: TGTGCCAGCAGTTTCCGGGACGGAAATTCACCCCTCCACTTT
CDR3aa: CASSFRDGNSPLHF